Listed below are T cell receptor beta chains from one sample, sequenced in a study of a mutant IDH1 vaccine in newly diagnosed glioma. Some clones are missing from TCRdb's copy, which holds only in-frame ones; the method was immunoSEQ multiplex PCR. The data contain 50,000 to 75,000 clones, about 91% of them singletons. The material sequenced was PBMCs, taken from a glioma patient treated with radiotherapy, temozolomide or both. The source is a man aged 50-59 years with glioma. The CDR3 runs from the conserved cysteine through the conserved F or W. The D gene is left open where the match is weak. For some rows the clone size is stated as once, few or many, or as a class when expanded; others skip it.

d_gene,abundance,j_gene,len,v_gene,CDR3aa,CDR3nt
-,-,TRBJ1-2,13,TRBV4-2,CASSHGQSYGYTF,TGTGCCAGCAGCCACGGACAGAGCTATGGCTACACCTTC
-,-,TRBJ2-1,15,TRBV28,CASTPGSASYNEQFF,TGTGCCAGCACCCCGGGTAGCGCCTCCTACAATGAGCAGTTCTTC
TRBD1,-,TRBJ1-5,14,TRBV28,CASEGTGVNQPQHF,TGTGCCAGTGAAGGTACAGGGGTCAATCAGCCCCAGCATTTT
-,-,TRBJ2-3,14,TRBV30,CASPGRGSTDTQYF,TGTGCCTCGCCGGGACGGGGGTCCACAGATACGCAGTATTTT
-,-,TRBJ2-7,14,TRBV27,CASSTPGRSLEQYF,TGTGCCAGCAGTACCCCGGGGCGGTCTCTCGAGCAGTACTTC
TRBD1,-,TRBJ1-3,17,TRBV19,CASSPRTGARSGNTIYF,TGTGCCAGTAGTCCCAGGACAGGGGCGAGATCTGGAAACACCATATATTTT
-,-,TRBJ2-2,12,TRBV7-3,CASSSEAAVLFF,TGTGCCAGCAGCTCGGAGGCGGCCGTGCTGTTTTTT
TRBD1,-,TRBJ2-5,16,TRBV6-6,CASTPVQGAFQETQYF,TGTGCCAGCACTCCAGTACAGGGGGCCTTCCAAGAGACCCAGTACTTC
-,-,TRBJ1-1,11,TRBV20-1,CSATGDAEAFF,TGCAGTGCTACAGGGGACGCTGAAGCTTTCTTT
-,-,TRBJ1-6,14,TRBV4-3,CASSQDNGNSPLHF,TGCGCCAGCAGCCAAGATAATGGGAATTCACCCCTCCACTTT
TRBD1,-,TRBJ1-2,15,TRBV11-2,CASSLGQPPNYGYTF,TGTGCCAGCAGTCTGGGACAGCCTCCTAACTATGGCTACACCTTC
-,-,TRBJ2-6,14,TRBV15,CATSAREGANVLTF,TGTGCCACCAGTGCGAGGGAAGGGGCCAACGTCCTGACTTTC
TRBD1,-,TRBJ2-3,16,TRBV4-3,CASSQDDRGLTDTQYF,TGCGCCAGCAGCCAAGATGACAGGGGACTGACAGATACGCAGTATTTT
TRBD1,-,TRBJ1-2,14,TRBV5-1,CASSLGQGGYGYTF,TGCGCCAGCAGCTTGGGACAGGGAGGCTATGGCTACACCTTC
-,-,TRBJ1-2,14,TRBV27,CASSTRGPGYGYTF,TGTGCCAGCAGTACGAGGGGACCCGGCTATGGCTACACCTTC
TRBD2,-,TRBJ2-1,20,TRBV19,CASSIPRLAGGGGSYNEQFF,TGTGCCAGTAGTATCCCCCGACTAGCGGGAGGGGGGGGTTCCTACAATGAGCAGTTCTTC
-,-,TRBJ1-4,14,TRBV4-1,CASRRVAANEKLFF,TGCGCCAGCCGCAGGGTCGCGGCTAATGAAAAACTGTTTTTT
-,-,TRBJ2-3,14,TRBV27,CASSFLGLADTQYF,TGTGCCAGCAGTTTTCTGGGGCTAGCAGATACGCAGTATTTT
TRBD1,-,TRBJ2-7,15,TRBV11-1,CASRRTGGLSYEQYF,TGTGCCAGCAGGAGGACAGGGGGCCTCTCCTACGAGCAGTACTTC
TRBD2,few,TRBJ2-1,15,TRBV6-1,CASSELAGDYNEQFF,TGTGCCAGCAGTGAACTAGCGGGAGACTACAATGAGCAGTTCTTC
-,-,TRBJ1-2,17,TRBV5-1,CASSRLGGTETNYGYTF,TGCGCCAGCAGCCGTCTGGGGGGGACTGAGACTAACTATGGCTACACCTTC
TRBD1,once,TRBJ1-2,14,TRBV19,CASTTSDRDEGYTF,TGTGCCAGTACCACCTCAGACAGGGATGAGGGCTACACCTTC
-,once,TRBJ2-7,13,TRBV4-3,CASSSQGFHEQYF,TGCGCCAGCAGCTCCCAGGGTTTCCACGAGCAGTACTTC
TRBD2,once,TRBJ2-1,16,TRBV2,CASTPRGGSTYNEQFF,TGTGCCAGCACCCCACGCGGCGGGAGCACCTACAATGAGCAGTTCTTC
-,-,TRBJ1-1,13,TRBV4-2,CASSQGRLTEAFF,TGTGCCAGCAGCCAAGGGCGGCTCACTGAAGCTTTCTTT
TRBD2,-,TRBJ2-7,15,TRBV5-1,CASSLSGGAGYEQYF,TGCGCCAGCAGCTTGAGCGGGGGGGCCGGCTACGAGCAGTACTTC
TRBD2,once,TRBJ2-1,14,TRBV5-5,CASSLTSGGNEQFF,TGTGCCAGCAGCTTGACTAGCGGGGGCAATGAGCAGTTCTTC
-,-,TRBJ2-7,15,TRBV28,CASSLGLDSSYEQYF,TGTGCCAGCAGTTTGGGTCTAGATTCTTCCTACGAGCAGTACTTC
-,-,TRBJ1-5,11,TRBV28,CASSLNQPQHF,TGTGCCAGCAGTTTGAATCAGCCCCAGCATTTT
TRBD1,-,TRBJ1-5,15,TRBV6-1,CASSDQTGSGQPQHF,TGTGCCAGCAGTGATCAGACAGGGAGCGGCCAGCCCCAGCATTTT
TRBD2,-,TRBJ2-1,17,TRBV4-1,CASSQGVGEGPPGEQFF,TGCGCCAGCAGCCAAGGGGTGGGGGAGGGCCCTCCTGGGGAGCAGTTCTTC
-,-,TRBJ2-5,13,TRBV7-6,CASSPGAQETQYF,TGTGCCAGCAGCCCAGGGGCTCAAGAGACCCAGTACTTC
-,-,TRBJ2-3,15,TRBV7-9,CASSQRGTGTDTQYF,TGTGCCAGCAGTCAGAGGGGGACTGGCACAGATACGCAGTATTTT
TRBD2,-,TRBJ2-7,13,TRBV30,CAMWGGSDYEQYF,TGTGCCATGTGGGGAGGGAGCGACTACGAGCAGTACTTC
-,-,TRBJ2-3,15,TRBV4-3,CASSQEYGATDTQYF,TGCGCCAGCAGCCAAGAGTACGGGGCGACAGATACGCAGTATTTT
TRBD1,-,TRBJ1-6,14,TRBV5-5,CASLSGQSNSPLHF,TGTGCCAGCCTTTCGGGACAGAGTAATTCACCCCTCCACTTT